This T cell receptor beta chain emerged from a study of siplizumab effects on memory and regulatory T cells. Generated by immunoSEQ multiplex PCR, the TCRdb table keeps only in-frame clones and is missing some. The sample has some 100,000 clones; just over 90% are singletons. This clone was seen more than once but under ten times. Its antigen is currently unknown. Germline V gene lookup returns CDR1 LNHDA and CDR2 SQIVND (reference sequence). Trimming took off 7 bases at V and 4 bases at J, with 18 bases between the two ends. The CDR3 runs to 15 residues. Study-wide results and caveats: Relative to controls at 25% to 30%, mappable alloreactive CD4+ clones exhibited a mean Treg-derived proportion of approximately 70% with siplizumab. Siplizumab produced a significant reduction in alloreactive sequences that were traceable to unstimulated CD4+ memory cells. Researchers could map only a minor fraction of alloreactive clones to unstimulated subsets. Phenotypic classification as naive or memory proved unattainable for roughly 75-95% of proliferating CD4+ or CD8+ clones.

This TCR derives from a human donor in good health. The source material was non-Treg CD4+ T cells sorted from blood. The V gene is TRBV19, the J gene TRBJ2-3, with a possible D match to TRBD2 (7 bases). The CDR3: CASMVPGGLSDTQYF. CDR3 coding DNA: TGTGCCAGTATGGTCCCGGGGGGCCTTTCAGATACGCAGTATTTT.